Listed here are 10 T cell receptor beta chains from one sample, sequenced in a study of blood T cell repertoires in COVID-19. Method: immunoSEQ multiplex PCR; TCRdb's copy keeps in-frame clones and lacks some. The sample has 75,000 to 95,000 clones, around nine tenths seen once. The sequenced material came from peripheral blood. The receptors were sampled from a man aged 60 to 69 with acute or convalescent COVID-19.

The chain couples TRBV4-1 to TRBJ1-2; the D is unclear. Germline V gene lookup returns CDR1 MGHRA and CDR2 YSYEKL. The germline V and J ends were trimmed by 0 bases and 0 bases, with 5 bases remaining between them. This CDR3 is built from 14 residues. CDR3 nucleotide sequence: TGCGCCAGCAGCCAAGACAGTTCTAACTATGGCTACACCTTC. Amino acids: CASSQDSSNYGYTF.

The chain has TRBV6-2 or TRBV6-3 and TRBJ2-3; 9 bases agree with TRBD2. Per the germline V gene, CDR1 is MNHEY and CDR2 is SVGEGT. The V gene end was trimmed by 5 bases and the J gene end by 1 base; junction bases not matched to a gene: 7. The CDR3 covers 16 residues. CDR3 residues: CASSPSRGGGTDTQYF. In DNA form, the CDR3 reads TGTGCCAGCAGTCCCTCCCGCGGGGGGGGCACAGATACGCAGTATTTT.

CDR3 DNA: TGTGCCAGCAGCGAAAGGGAGGGACAGGGGTTACAGCCCCAGCATTTT. Its translation is CASSEREGQGLQPQHF. V gene TRBV9 combines with J gene TRBJ1-5; 10 bases are shared with TRBD1. V dropped 3 bases and J dropped 7; count of bases not matched to a gene: 10. The CDR3 length is 16 residues. Germline-derived CDR1 and CDR2 are SGDLS and YYNGEE.

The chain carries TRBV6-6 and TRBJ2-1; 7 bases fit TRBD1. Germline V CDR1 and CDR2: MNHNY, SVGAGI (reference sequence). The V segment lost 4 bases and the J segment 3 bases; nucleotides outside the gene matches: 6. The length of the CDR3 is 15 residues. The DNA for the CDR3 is TGTGCCAGCAGTTTTTACAGGGGATACTACAATGAGCAGTTCTTC. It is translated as CASSFYRGYYNEQFF.

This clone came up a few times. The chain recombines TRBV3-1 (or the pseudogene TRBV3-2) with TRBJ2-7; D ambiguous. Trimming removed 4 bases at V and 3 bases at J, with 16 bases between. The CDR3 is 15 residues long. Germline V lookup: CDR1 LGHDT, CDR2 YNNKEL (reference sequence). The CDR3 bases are TGTGCCAGCAGCCCGACCTCTAGGATCGGCTACGAGCAGTACTTC. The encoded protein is CASSPTSRIGYEQYF.

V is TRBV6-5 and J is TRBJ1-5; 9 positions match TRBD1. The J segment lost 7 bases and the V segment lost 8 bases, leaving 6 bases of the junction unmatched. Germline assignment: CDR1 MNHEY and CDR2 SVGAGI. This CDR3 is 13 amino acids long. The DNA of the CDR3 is TGTGCCAGCGCGGGGACAGGGAGACAGCCCCAGCATTTT. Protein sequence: CASAGTGRQPQHF.

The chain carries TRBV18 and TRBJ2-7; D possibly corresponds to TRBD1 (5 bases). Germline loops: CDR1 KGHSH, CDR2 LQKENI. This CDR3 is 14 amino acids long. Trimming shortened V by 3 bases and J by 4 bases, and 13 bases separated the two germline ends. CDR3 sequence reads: CASSPPAGKYEQYF. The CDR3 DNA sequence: TGTGCCAGCTCACCCCCGGCAGGGAAGTACGAGCAGTACTTC.

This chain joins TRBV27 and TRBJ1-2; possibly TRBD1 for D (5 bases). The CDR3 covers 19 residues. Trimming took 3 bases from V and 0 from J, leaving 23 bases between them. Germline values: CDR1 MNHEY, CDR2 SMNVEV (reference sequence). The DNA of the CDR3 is TGTGCCAGCAGTTTTTGGCCGAGACGGGGGGAAAAAGCTAACTATGGCTACACCTTC. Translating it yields CASSFWPRRGEKANYGYTF.

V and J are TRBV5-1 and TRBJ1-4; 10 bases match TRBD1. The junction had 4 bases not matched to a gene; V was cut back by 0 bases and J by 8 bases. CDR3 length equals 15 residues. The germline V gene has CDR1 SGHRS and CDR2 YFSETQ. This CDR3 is CASSLVGQGNEKLFF. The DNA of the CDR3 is TGCGCCAGCAGCTTGGTGGGACAGGGGAACGAAAAACTGTTTTTT.

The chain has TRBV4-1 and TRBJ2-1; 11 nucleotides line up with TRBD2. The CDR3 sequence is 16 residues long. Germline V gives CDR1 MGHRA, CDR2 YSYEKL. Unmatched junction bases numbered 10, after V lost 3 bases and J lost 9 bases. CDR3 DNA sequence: TGCGCCAGCAGCCATTATAGCGGGGGGGAGGAAGGTGAGCAGTTCTTC. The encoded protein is CASSHYSGGEEGEQFF.